This entry concerns a single T cell receptor beta chain. As yet, its antigen is unknown. Extraction of RNA preceded its reverse transcription into cDNA, which served as the sequencing template. The method was immunoSEQ multiplex PCR; TCRdb's version includes in-frame clones alone and lacks a portion of them. The sample lists 270,000 or so clones; 55% to 75% were seen once. The CDR3 is 14 amino acids. Trimming took off 8 bases at V and 7 bases at J, with 15 bases between the two ends. Germline CDR1 reads MDHEN; CDR2 reads SYDVKM. The sample comes from a study of CD8+ T cells in alopecia areata. Study at large: Scalp area affected, as a percentage, set the severity score of treated patients. Study-wide results and caveats: Scalp and blood retained many expanded lesional clones during tofacitinib. Especially in alopecia totalis/universalis, lesional scalp showed greater clonality than normal scalp did. For baseline CD8+ expansion, any link to response stays uncertain with one nonresponder.

Treatment indicated: oral pan-JAK inhibitor, 5-10 mg twice daily. The clonotype originates from a human donor with alopecia areata. The chain combines TRBV28 with TRBJ1-6; D is unresolved. Sample: CD4+ T cells sorted from blood, taken at week 24, from a patient treated with tofacitinib. CDR3 amino acids: CASLGAQANSPLHF. The CDR3 region has the DNA TGTGCCAGCCTAGGCGCCCAGGCGAATTCACCCCTCCACTTT.